This passage covers 3 T cell receptor beta chains from one sample sequenced in a study of cytomegalovirus exposure and HLA in healthy donors. The primer mix had 60 Vbeta and 13 Jbeta primers. Data came from immunoSEQ multiplex PCR; TCRdb stores just in-frame clones and leaves some out. The sample carries more than 150,000 clones, approximately 82% recorded once. The specimen was PBMCs. The receptors originated from a girl between 2 and 10 years old in good health and CMV-seropositive.

J is TRBJ2-1 and V is TRBV6-6; TRBD1 might be the D (5 bases). Germline V lookup: CDR1 MNHNY, CDR2 SVGAGI (reference sequence). The CDR3 contains 16 residues. Deletions cut 8 bases from V and 2 bases from J, with 19 bases between. CDR3: CASGQGVSLTYNEQFF. The CDR3 nucleotides read TGTGCCAGCGGCCAAGGGGTCTCCTTAACCTACAATGAGCAGTTCTTC.

This clone was observed once. This sample also contains other DNA sequences that code for the same CDR3. This sequence joins TRBV5-4 and TRBJ2-1; 8 positions match TRBD2. This CDR3 spans 14 amino acids. Germline trimming cut 2 bases from V and 3 bases from J; bases unmatched to any gene: 1. Germline V gene data show CDR1 as SGHNT and CDR2 as YYREEE (reference sequence). The CDR3 sequence: CASSLAGVYNEQFF. CDR3 coding DNA: TGTGCCAGCAGCTTAGCGGGGGTCTACAATGAGCAGTTCTTC.

The CDR3 DNA reads TGTGCCAGCAGCGACTCCGGGGGGGGCAATGAGCAGTTCTTC. Protein sequence: CASSDSGGGNEQFF. V and J are TRBV2 and TRBJ2-1, with TRBD2 matching 8 bases. This CDR3 is 14 amino acids long. Germline lookup yields CDR1 SNHLY and CDR2 FYNNEI. V lost 6 bases and J lost 6; bases outside the gene matches: 7.